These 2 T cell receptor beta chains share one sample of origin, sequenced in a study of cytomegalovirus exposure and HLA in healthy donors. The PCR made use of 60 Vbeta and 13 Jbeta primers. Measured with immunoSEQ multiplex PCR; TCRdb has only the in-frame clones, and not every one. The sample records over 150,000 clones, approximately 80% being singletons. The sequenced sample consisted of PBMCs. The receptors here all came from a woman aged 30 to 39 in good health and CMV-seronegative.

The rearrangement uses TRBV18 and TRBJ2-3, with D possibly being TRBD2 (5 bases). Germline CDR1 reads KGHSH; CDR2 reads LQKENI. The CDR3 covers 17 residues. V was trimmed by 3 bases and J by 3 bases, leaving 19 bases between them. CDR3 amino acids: CASSPTVPGSGTDTQYF. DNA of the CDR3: TGTGCCAGCTCACCGACTGTTCCGGGTTCGGGGACAGATACGCAGTATTTT.

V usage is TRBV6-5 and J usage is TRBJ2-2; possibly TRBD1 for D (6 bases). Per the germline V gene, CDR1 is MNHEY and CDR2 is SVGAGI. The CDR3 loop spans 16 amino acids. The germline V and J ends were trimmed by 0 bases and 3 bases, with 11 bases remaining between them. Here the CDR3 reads CASSYSAGVYTGELFF. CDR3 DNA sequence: TGTGCCAGCAGTTACTCTGCAGGGGTGTACACCGGGGAGCTGTTTTTT.